Below, 32 T cell receptor beta chains from the same sample are listed, as sequenced in a study of T cells in Graves' hyperthyroidism and ophthalmopathy (dated by TCRdb to about 2019). The receptor library was made with multiplex PCR. Sequenced using an Illumina HiSeq 2000. The TCR beta CDR3 regions were amplified from RNA transcripts. The first round of RT-PCR for the TCR CDR3 was performed with the HTBI primer set and the Qiagen OneStep RT-PCR kit. In-frame beta chains were kept once TCRdb had trimmed the public reads at Q25 with fastp and called clones with MiXCR. Every entry covers one CDR3 protein and lists the most common genes and DNA from its rows. The table for this sample lists about 660,000 distinct CDR3 sequences; about 45% of them were counted only once. The top ten clonotypes cover under 8.5% of the sample. Sequencing was performed on peripheral blood or thyroid tissue (not recorded which). All receptors come from an adult man with Graves' disease, either hyperthyroidism or ophthalmopathy (not recorded which).

J is TRBJ1-1 and V is TRBV10-1; 11 bases map to TRBD1. Germline values: CDR1 WNHNN, CDR2 SYGVQD (reference sequence). The CDR3 is 13 amino acids. The trim removed 4 bases at V and 8 bases at J, leaving 3 bases unmatched. The CDR3 bases are TGCGCCAGCAGTGCTGGGACAGGGGGGGAAGCTTTCTTT. It encodes CASSAGTGGEAFF.

Of note for this clonotype: This is likely a read error, given that the CDR3 carries no conserved phenylalanine or tryptophan at its end. V and J are TRBV12-3 or TRBV12-4 and TRBJ1-1; D may be TRBD1 (5 bases). The V and J ends lost 3 bases and 5 bases respectively, with 10 bases between them. CDR3 length equals 13 residues. The DNA for the CDR3 is TGTGCCAGCAGTTTTTCGGGGCAGACTGAAGCTTTCCTT. It codes for CASSFSGQTEAFL.

This clonotype was detected only a few times. The CDR3: CASKLAGGPGEQYF. CDR3 DNA: TGTGCCAGCAAACTAGCGGGAGGGCCGGGAGAGCAGTACTTC. The genes are TRBV2 and TRBJ2-7; TRBD2 agrees at 13 bases. CDR1 is SNHLY and CDR2 is FYNNEI in the germline V gene. The CDR3 covers 14 residues. The trim removed 7 bases at V and 7 bases at J, leaving 7 bases unmatched.

This clonotype has at least ten counts. This sequence joins TRBV20-1 and TRBJ2-5; tentatively, D is TRBD2 (6 bases). Germline V gene sequence: CDR1 DFQATT, CDR2 SNEGSKA (reference sequence). V was cut by 3 bases and J by 1 base, with 6 bases left in between. This CDR3 spans 12 amino acids. The CDR3, as DNA: TGCAGTGCTAGCGGGGGCCAAGAGACCCAGTACTTC. Its protein product is CSASGGQETQYF.

This chain uses TRBV20-1 with TRBJ1-6; TRBD1 matches 8 bases. The CDR3 runs 17 residues. Per germline, CDR1 DFQATT and CDR2 SNEGSKA (reference sequence). The CDR3 nucleotides are TGCTCACCCTGGGGACAGGCCGATAGCTCCTATAATTCACCCCTCCACTTT. It specifies CSPWGQADSSYNSPLHF.

In the case of this clonotype: With a much larger clone just one base away, this may be a read error. Because the CDR3 is missing its conserved closing phenylalanine or tryptophan, this is likely a read error. The J gene is TRBJ2-7, the V gene TRBV29-1; 11 nucleotides match TRBD2. There are 14 residues in the CDR3. Germline lookup yields CDR1 SQVTM and CDR2 ANQGSEA. Germline trimming cut 6 bases from V and 2 bases from J; bases unmatched to any gene: 6. In DNA, the CDR3 is TGCAGCGTGCTACTAGCGGGAGCAGCCTACGAGCAGTACCTC. Amino acid sequence: CSVLLAGAAYEQYL.

This clonotype turned up a few times. The V gene is TRBV5-1, the J gene TRBJ1-4, with 7 bases that match TRBD1. Germline assignment: CDR1 SGHRS and CDR2 YFSETQ. Losses at the gene ends were 3 bases for V and 5 bases for J; bases not matched to a gene: 7. The CDR3 is 15 amino acids. The CDR3 nucleotides read TGCGCCAGCAGCTCGGCGGGACAGAAGAATGAAAAACTGTTTTTT. Amino acid sequence: CASSSAGQKNEKLFF.

Notes on this clonotype: A clone one base away is much larger, so this may be a read error. The genes are TRBV25-1 and TRBJ2-5; D is possibly TRBD1 (6 bases). Germline CDR1 reads MGHDK; CDR2 reads SYGVNS. The CDR3 is 14 residues long. The CDR3 region has the DNA TGTGCCAGCAGAGAATCCAGGGGCCCAGAGACCCAGTACTTC. Amino acid sequence: CASRESRGPETQYF.

This chain joins TRBV20-1 and TRBJ1-5; 8 bases are a match to TRBD1. Losses at the gene ends were 6 bases for V and 0 bases for J; bases not matched to a gene: 13. The CDR3 is 17 residues long. Looked up from germline, CDR1 is DFQATT and CDR2 is SNEGSKA (reference sequence). In nucleotides, the CDR3 is TGCAGTGCCCTGGACAGGGATGTGGGGTATAGCAATCAGCCCCAGCATTTT. It yields the protein CSALDRDVGYSNQPQHF.

In DNA, the CDR3 is TGTGCCAGCAGTTTTGGTTCCTGGGGACAAGAGACCCAGTACTTC. Translated: CASSFGSWGQETQYF. This chain links TRBV7-8 with TRBJ2-5; D not resolved. Germline CDR1 SGHVS, CDR2 FQNEAQ. The CDR3 totals 15 residues. V shed 6 bases and J shed 2 bases, with 16 bases lying between them.

This clonotype was counted at least ten times. This chain joins TRBV7-2 and TRBJ1-2, with TRBD1 matching over 7 bases. Germline V CDR1 and CDR2: SGHTA, FQGNSA. V trimming: 5 bases; J trimming: 2 bases; junction bases outside the gene matches: 8. The CDR3 has 15 residues. CDR3 region: CASSHLGQANYGYTF. In DNA, the CDR3 is TGTGCCAGCAGCCACCTCGGACAGGCAAACTATGGCTACACCTTC.

This clonotype was observed many times. This chain links TRBV10-3 with TRBJ2-7; D remains ambiguous. Trimming stripped 11 bases from V and 2 bases from J, with 7 bases between. Germline V lookup: CDR1 ENHRY, CDR2 SYGVKD. The CDR3 covers 10 residues. The DNA for the CDR3 is TGTGCCGCTGGTACCTACGAGCAGTACTTC. Residues: CAAGTYEQYF.

This clonotype was seen at least ten times. The chain employs TRBV24-1 and TRBJ1-5, with 7 positions matching TRBD1. V shed 4 bases and J 0 bases; nucleotides not matched to a gene: 5. This CDR3 is built from 16 residues. Germline V gives CDR1 KGHDR, CDR2 SFDVKD. CDR3 sequence: CATSESTGYSNQPQHF. The CDR3 bases are TGTGCCACCAGTGAATCGACAGGGTATAGCAATCAGCCCCAGCATTTT.

The V call is TRBV20-1, the J call TRBJ1-2; D is unresolved. Per the germline V gene, CDR1 is DFQATT and CDR2 is SNEGSKA (reference sequence). The CDR3 runs 11 residues. The CDR3 spells CSLRGDYGYTF. The CDR3 DNA reads TGCAGCTTACGTGGAGACTATGGCTACACCTTC.

The chain carries TRBV29-1 and TRBJ1-2; D is unclear. V lost 6 bases, J lost 8 bases, and 25 bases lay in between. Germline V gene lookup returns CDR1 SQVTM and CDR2 ANQGSEA. CDR3 length equals 15 residues. CDR3 residues: CSVERQGGIAGGYTF. DNA for the CDR3: TGCAGCGTCGAGAGACAAGGCGGAATCGCGGGCGGCTACACCTTC.

The chain employs TRBV7-2 and TRBJ2-7; the D gene is possibly TRBD1 (6 bases). V lost 5 bases and J 4 bases, leaving 12 bases between the germline ends. The CDR3 length is 13 residues. Germline lookup yields CDR1 SGHTA and CDR2 FQGNSA. The CDR3 DNA is TGTGCCAGCAGCCCATACAGGGTTTACGAGCAGTACTTC. Protein sequence: CASSPYRVYEQYF. Supplemented by reference TRBV7-2 and TRBJ2-7, the full variable domain reads GAGVSQSPSNKVTEKGKDVELRCDPISGHTALYWYRQSLGQGLEFLIYFQGNSAPDKSGLPSDRFSAERTGGSVSTLTIQRTQQEDSAVYLCASSPYRVYEQYFGPGTRLTVT.

Ten or more counts support this clonotype. This chain connects TRBV10-3 to TRBJ1-2; no reliable D call. The CDR3 runs 15 residues. Germline CDR1 is ENHRY and CDR2 is SYGVKD. Trimming took off 3 bases at V and 4 bases at J, with 15 bases between the two ends. CDR3 bases: TGTGCCATCAGTGACCCACAGAGGTCTGGCTATGGCTACACCTTC. This translates into CAISDPQRSGYGYTF.

This chain joins TRBV12-5 and TRBJ2-7, with 8 bases lining up with TRBD2. Germline values: CDR1 LGHNT, CDR2 FRNRAP. The CDR3 consists of 13 residues. CDR3 coding DNA: TGTGCCATTTTAGCGGGGACTTCCTACGAGCAGTACTTC. Its translation: CAILAGTSYEQYF.

This clonotype was counted a few times. This rearrangement joins TRBV9 to TRBJ1-3; tentative D call: TRBD1 (5 bases). Trimming cost V 4 bases and J 0 bases, with 17 bases left between them. The CDR3 has 17 amino acids. CDR1 and CDR2 from the germline V gene are SGDLS and YYNGEE. The DNA of the CDR3 is TGTGCCAGCAGCAGGCCGGGACGAGAGAGCTCTGGAAACACCATATATTTT. Its translation is CASSRPGRESSGNTIYF.

The sample holds many counts of this clonotype. This chain links TRBV19 with TRBJ1-1, with no clear D. V dropped 4 bases and J dropped 0 bases, with 9 bases sitting between them. The CDR3 spans 14 residues. The V gene's germline CDR1 is LNHDA and CDR2 SQIVND (reference sequence). The DNA of the CDR3 is TGTGCCAGTAGTACGGATGACATGAACACTGAAGCTTTCTTT. The encoded protein is CASSTDDMNTEAFF.

V and J are TRBV7-8 and TRBJ1-1, with D tentatively TRBD1 (5 bases). Looked up from germline, CDR1 is SGHVS and CDR2 is FQNEAQ. Trimming shortened V by 5 bases and J by 11 bases, and 12 bases separated the two germline ends. The CDR3 loop spans 11 amino acids. CDR3 in amino acids: CASSSTWGAFF. As DNA, the CDR3 is TGTGCCAGCAGCAGCACCTGGGGGGCTTTCTTT.

This clonotype was observed many times. The gene calls are TRBV2 and TRBJ1-3; a possible D gene is TRBD1 (5 bases). This CDR3 region has 13 residues. CDR1 and CDR2 from the germline V gene are SNHLY and FYNNEI. V lost 8 bases and J 2 bases, leaving 10 bases between the germline ends. The CDR3: CASGPGPGNTIYF. CDR3 coding DNA: TGTGCCAGCGGTCCGGGACCTGGAAACACCATATATTTT.

The J gene is TRBJ2-7, the V gene TRBV20-1, with 8 bases that match TRBD2. V lost 0 bases and J lost 2; bases outside the gene matches: 6. CDR3 length equals 15 residues. Germline loops: CDR1 DFQATT, CDR2 SNEGSKA (reference sequence). CDR3 in amino acids: CSARDPAGGTYEQYF. The CDR3 coding sequence is TGCAGTGCTAGAGACCCTGCGGGAGGCACCTACGAGCAGTACTTC.

For this clonotype: This may come from a read error, since a much larger clone is one base off. The rearrangement uses TRBV6-1 and TRBJ1-5, with D possibly TRBD1 on 5 matching bases. The CDR3 covers 16 residues. Trimming stripped 3 bases from V and 1 base from J, with 13 bases between. The germline V gene encodes CDR1 MNHNS and CDR2 SASEGT. The CDR3 spells CASSDPVGDSNQPQHF. CDR3 DNA: TGTGCCAGCAGTGACCCCGTAGGGGACAGCAATCAGCCCCAGCATTTT.

This clonotype appeared many times. The CDR3 spells CSASPLAIQETQYF. CDR3 nucleotides: TGCAGTGCTAGTCCGCTAGCGATCCAAGAGACCCAGTACTTC. The chain carries TRBV20-1 and TRBJ2-5, with D maybe TRBD2 (6 bases). The V gene's germline CDR1 is DFQATT and CDR2 SNEGSKA (reference sequence). The CDR3 has 14 amino acids. With 3 bases removed from V and 1 base from J, the gap between germline ends came to 12 bases.

V and J are TRBV2 and TRBJ1-6; possibly TRBD1 for D (5 bases). Trimming removed 6 bases at V and 2 bases at J, with 14 bases between. This CDR3 comprises 16 residues. Germline V gene data show CDR1 as SNHLY and CDR2 as FYNNEI. CDR3 nucleotide sequence: TGTGCCAGCAGCCTCAGGGCTAGCCCCTATAATTCACCCCTCCACTTT. Translated, it gives CASSLRASPYNSPLHF.

This clonotype was seen repeatedly, ten times or more. The CDR3 DNA reads TGTGCCAGCAGCTTTGGGGCAGGGATGCGAGAGACCCAGTACTTC. It specifies CASSFGAGMRETQYF. V is TRBV7-8 and J is TRBJ2-5; D is possibly TRBD1 (5 bases). CDR1 and CDR2 (germline): SGHVS, FQNEAQ. Trimming stripped 3 bases from V and 4 bases from J, with 15 bases between. The CDR3 sequence is 15 residues long.

V gene TRBV29-1 combines with J gene TRBJ2-7; possibly TRBD2 for D (5 bases). Germline lookup yields CDR1 SQVTM and CDR2 ANQGSEA. This CDR3 has 11 amino acids. The CDR3 DNA follows: TGCAGTATTGGGCCGGGGAAAGTGCAGTACTTC. It specifies CSIGPGKVQYF.

The J gene is TRBJ1-5, the V gene TRBV7-2; no reliable D call. Trimming took off 3 bases at V and 6 bases at J, with 9 bases between the two ends. Germline V gene data show CDR1 as SGHTA and CDR2 as FQGNSA. This CDR3 comprises 13 residues. The CDR3 here is CASSFFFGQPQHF. DNA for the CDR3: TGTGCCAGCAGCTTTTTTTTTGGTCAGCCCCAGCATTTT.

This clonotype was seen a handful of times. The chain couples TRBV7-2 to TRBJ2-5, with 7 bases identical to TRBD1. V shed 5 bases and J 9 bases; nucleotides not matched to a gene: 9. Germline lookup yields CDR1 SGHTA and CDR2 FQGNSA. The CDR3 sequence is 13 residues long. The CDR3 DNA reads TGTGCCAGCAGCATGACAGGGTCGGAGCCCCAGTACTTC. Protein sequence: CASSMTGSEPQYF.

This clonotype appeared many times. The chain links TRBV10-2 to TRBJ2-7; TRBD1 might be the D (7 bases). In germline, CDR1 is WSHSY, CDR2 SAAADI. Trimming took off 6 bases at V and 4 bases at J, with 10 bases between the two ends. The CDR3 spans 12 residues. CDR3 sequence: CASRQGGYEQYF. The CDR3 bases are TGCGCCAGCAGGCAGGGGGGATACGAGCAGTACTTC.

Concerning this clonotype itself: A much larger clonotype is one base distant, so this may be a read error. This rearrangement joins TRBV5-1 to TRBJ1-2; 9 positions agree with TRBD1. The germline gives CDR1 SGHRS, CDR2 YFSETQ. The junction had 10 bases not matched to a gene; V was cut back by 7 bases and J by 6 bases. The CDR3 loop spans 14 amino acids. CDR3 amino acids: CASGYQQGADGYTF. CDR3 in DNA: TGCGCCAGCGGCTATCAACAGGGGGCAGATGGCTACACCTTC.